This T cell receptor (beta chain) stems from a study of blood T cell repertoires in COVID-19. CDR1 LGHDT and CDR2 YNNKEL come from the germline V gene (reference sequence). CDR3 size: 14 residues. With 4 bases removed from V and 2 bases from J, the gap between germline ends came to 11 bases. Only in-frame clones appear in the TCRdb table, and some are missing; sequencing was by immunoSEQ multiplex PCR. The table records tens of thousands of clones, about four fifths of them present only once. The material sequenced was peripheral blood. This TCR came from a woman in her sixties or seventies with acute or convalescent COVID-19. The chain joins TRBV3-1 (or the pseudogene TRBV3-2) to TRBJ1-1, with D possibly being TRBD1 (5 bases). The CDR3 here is CASSPRQYNTEAFF. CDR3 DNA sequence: TGTGCCAGCAGCCCTCGACAGTATAACACTGAAGCTTTCTTT.